The 8 T cell receptor beta chains in this list originate from one sample, sequenced in a study of radiotherapy plus CTLA-4 blockade in lung cancer. Clones were sequenced by immunoSEQ multiplex PCR, and TCRdb holds only the in-frame ones, with some missing. This sample has under 25,000 clones, with approximately 73% found just once. Sample: peripheral blood, taken from a patient treated with radiotherapy plus ipilimumab. The source is a human donor with non-small cell lung cancer who had stable disease on radiotherapy plus ipilimumab.

The CDR3 DNA is TGTGCCAGCAGGACCCCAGGCAGGGGAGGCGAGCAGTACTTC. As protein: CASRTPGRGGEQYF. The V gene is TRBV28, the J gene TRBJ2-7, with D perhaps assigned TRBD1 or TRBD2 (6 bases each). CDR1 and CDR2 (germline): MDHEN, SYDVKM. Trimming cost V 6 bases and J 6 bases, with 18 bases left between them. The CDR3 has 14 residues.

The chain links TRBV6-6 to TRBJ2-7, with D perhaps TRBD2 (6 bases). The CDR3 has 14 residues. Germline assignment: CDR1 MNHNY and CDR2 SVGAGI (reference sequence). V was cut by 3 bases and J by 6 bases, with 15 bases left in between. This CDR3 is CASSYYQGGREQYF. Written as DNA, the CDR3 is TGTGCCAGCAGTTATTACCAGGGAGGTCGCGAGCAGTACTTC.

The chain recombines TRBV4-2 with TRBJ2-5, with no clear D. Germline values: CDR1 LGHNA, CDR2 YNFKEQ. Trimming pared 0 bases from V and 2 bases from J, leaving 10 bases between. The CDR3 is 15 residues long. The CDR3 protein is CASSQDGRKQETQYF. CDR3 coding DNA: TGTGCCAGCAGCCAAGACGGGCGGAAACAAGAGACCCAGTACTTC.

The rearrangement joins TRBV19 to TRBJ1-1, with D hard to call. The CDR3 runs 14 residues. V dropped 3 bases and J dropped 1 base, with 9 bases sitting between them. Germline-derived CDR1 and CDR2 are LNHDA and SQIVND (reference sequence). Here the CDR3 DNA reads TGTGCCAGTAGTATGGTACTGAAGAACACTGAAGCTTTCTTT. It specifies CASSMVLKNTEAFF.

This clone is a singleton in its sample. The chain has TRBV25-1 and TRBJ2-7, with D hard to call. Germline loops: CDR1 MGHDK, CDR2 SYGVNS. The CDR3 runs to 13 residues. V lost 7 bases to trimming and J lost 5 bases, with 15 bases between them. The CDR3 sequence is CASTPTSKDEQYF. CDR3 in DNA: TGTGCCAGCACCCCCACATCAAAGGACGAGCAGTACTTC.

This chain connects TRBV7-6 to TRBJ1-2; D ambiguous. The CDR3 consists of 13 residues. Trimming took 5 bases from V and 6 from J, leaving 13 bases between them. CDR1 and CDR2 from the germline V gene are SGHVS and FNYEAQ. The CDR3, as DNA: TGTGCCAGCAGCCCCCCAGGAGGCCATGGCTACACCTTC. It translates to CASSPPGGHGYTF.

The chain carries TRBV11-3 and TRBJ2-1; D not certain. The V and J ends lost 0 bases and 3 bases respectively, with 6 bases between them. The CDR3 covers 14 residues. The germline gives CDR1 SGHNT, CDR2 YENEEA. This CDR3 reads CASSLDPSYNEQFF. The CDR3 nucleotides read TGTGCCAGCAGCTTAGATCCCAGCTACAATGAGCAGTTCTTC.

The rearrangement joins TRBV5-4 to TRBJ2-7, with 7 bases fitting TRBD1. CDR3 length: 14 residues. V trimming: 3 bases; J trimming: 7 bases; junction bases outside the gene matches: 10. From germline, CDR1 is SGHNT and CDR2 YYREEE (reference sequence). The CDR3 is CASSSPGQYLEQYF. CDR3 sequence (DNA): TGTGCCAGCAGCTCCCCGGGACAGTACCTTGAGCAGTACTTC.